This TCR beta chain comes out of a study of blood T cell repertoires in COVID-19. Turning to the study itself: Specimens from acute and convalescent COVID-19 originated in the United States, Italy and Spain. PBMCs, B-cell-depleted T cells, or T cells were the source of the cDNA or gDNA that made up the material.

This clone was seen once. Per the original data handling: Cell counts per sample came from amplifying reference gene primers. The protocol was immunoSEQ multiplex PCR, while the TCRdb copy is restricted to in-frame clones and leaves out a portion. The DNA gave D and trimming, while V, J and clone size come from that table. This table has roughly 80,000 clones, 87% appearing once. The receptor's source is a woman of 80 years or more with active or convalescent COVID-19. The specimen sequenced was peripheral blood.

The CDR3 region has the DNA TGTGCCAGCAGTTTGGGAGGGTGGGATCAGCCCCAGCATTTT. This gives the protein CASSLGGWDQPQHF. The genes are TRBV27 and TRBJ1-5; D gene ambiguous. Germline CDR1 and CDR2: MNHEY and SMNVEV (reference sequence). V was cut by 3 bases and J by 5 bases, with 11 bases left in between. The CDR3 is 14 residues long.